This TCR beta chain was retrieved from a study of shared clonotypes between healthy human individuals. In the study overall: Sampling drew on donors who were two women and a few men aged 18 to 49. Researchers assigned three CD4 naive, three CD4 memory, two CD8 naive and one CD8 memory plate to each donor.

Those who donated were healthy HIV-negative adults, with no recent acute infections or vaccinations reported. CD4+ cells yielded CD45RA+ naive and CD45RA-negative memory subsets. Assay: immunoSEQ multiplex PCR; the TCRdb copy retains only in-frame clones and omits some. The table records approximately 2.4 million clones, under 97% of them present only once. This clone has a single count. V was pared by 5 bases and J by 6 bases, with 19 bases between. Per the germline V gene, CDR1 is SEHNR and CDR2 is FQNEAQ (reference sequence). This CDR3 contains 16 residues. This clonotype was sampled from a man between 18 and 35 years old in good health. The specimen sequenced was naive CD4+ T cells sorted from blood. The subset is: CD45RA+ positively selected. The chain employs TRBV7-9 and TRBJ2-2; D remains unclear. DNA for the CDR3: TGTGCCAGCAGCCACCACCGGGCCAAAGGCTCCGGGGAGCTGTTTTTT. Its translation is CASSHHRAKGSGELFF.